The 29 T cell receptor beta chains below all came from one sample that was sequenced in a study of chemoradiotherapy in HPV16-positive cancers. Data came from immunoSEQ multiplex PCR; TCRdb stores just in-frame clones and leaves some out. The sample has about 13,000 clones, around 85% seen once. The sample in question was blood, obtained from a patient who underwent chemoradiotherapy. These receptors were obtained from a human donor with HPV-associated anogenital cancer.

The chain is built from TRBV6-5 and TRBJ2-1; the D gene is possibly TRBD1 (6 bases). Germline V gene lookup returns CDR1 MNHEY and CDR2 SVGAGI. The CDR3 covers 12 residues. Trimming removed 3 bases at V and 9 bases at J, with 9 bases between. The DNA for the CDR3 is TGTGCCAGCAGTTATAGAGGGGGTGAGCAGTTCTTC. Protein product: CASSYRGGEQFF.

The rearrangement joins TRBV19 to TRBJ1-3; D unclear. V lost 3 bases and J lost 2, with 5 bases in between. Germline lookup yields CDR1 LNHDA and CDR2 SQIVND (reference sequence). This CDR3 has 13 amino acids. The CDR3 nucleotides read TGTGCCAGTAGTATTGGCCCTGGAAACACCATATATTTT. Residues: CASSIGPGNTIYF. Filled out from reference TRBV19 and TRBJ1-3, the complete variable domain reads DGGITQSPKYLFRKEGQNVTLSCEQNLNHDAMYWYRQDPGQGLRLIYYSQIVNDFQKGDIAEGYSVSREKKESFPLTVTSAQKNPTAFYLCASSIGPGNTIYFGEGSWLTVV.

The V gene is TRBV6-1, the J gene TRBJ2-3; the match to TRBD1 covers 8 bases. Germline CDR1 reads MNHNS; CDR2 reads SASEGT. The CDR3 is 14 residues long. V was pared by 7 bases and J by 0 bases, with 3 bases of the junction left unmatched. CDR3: CASTGGGSTDTQYF. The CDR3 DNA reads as TGTGCCAGCACAGGGGGCGGAAGCACAGATACGCAGTATTTT.

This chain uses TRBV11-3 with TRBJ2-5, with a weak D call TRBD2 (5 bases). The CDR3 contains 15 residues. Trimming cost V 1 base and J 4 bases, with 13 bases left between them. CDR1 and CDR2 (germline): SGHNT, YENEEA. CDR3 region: CASSLVRGLVETQYF. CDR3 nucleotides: TGTGCCAGCAGCTTAGTCCGGGGTTTGGTAGAGACCCAGTACTTC.

In nucleotides, the CDR3 is TGTGCCAGCACTGAGGGGGGACCGAAGGGGGGAAACACCGGGGAGCTGTTTTTT. Translating gives CASTEGGPKGGNTGELFF. The chain uses TRBV2 and TRBJ2-2, with D possibly called TRBD1 or TRBD2 (6 bases each). Per the germline V gene, CDR1 is SNHLY and CDR2 is FYNNEI. CDR3 size: 18 residues. The germline V and J ends were trimmed by 7 bases and 2 bases, with 23 bases remaining between them.

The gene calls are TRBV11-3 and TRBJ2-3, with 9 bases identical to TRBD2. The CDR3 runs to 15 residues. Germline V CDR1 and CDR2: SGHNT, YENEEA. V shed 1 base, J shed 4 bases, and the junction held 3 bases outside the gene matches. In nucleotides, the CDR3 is TGTGCCAGCAGCTTAGGGGCGGGGGGGTCAGATACGCAGTATTTT. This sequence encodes CASSLGAGGSDTQYF. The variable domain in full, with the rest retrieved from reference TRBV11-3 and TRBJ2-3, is EAGVVQSPRYKIIEKKQPVAFWCNPISGHNTLYWYLQNLGQGPELLIRYENEEAVDDSQLPKDRFSAERLKGVDSTLKIQPAELGDSAVYLCASSLGAGGSDTQYFGPGTRLTVL.

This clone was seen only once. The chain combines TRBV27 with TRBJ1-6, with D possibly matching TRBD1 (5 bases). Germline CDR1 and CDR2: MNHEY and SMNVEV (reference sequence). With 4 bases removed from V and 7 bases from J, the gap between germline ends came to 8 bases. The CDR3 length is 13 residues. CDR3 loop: CASSSGGNSPLHF. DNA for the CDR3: TGTGCCAGCAGTTCCGGGGGAAATTCACCCCTCCACTTT.

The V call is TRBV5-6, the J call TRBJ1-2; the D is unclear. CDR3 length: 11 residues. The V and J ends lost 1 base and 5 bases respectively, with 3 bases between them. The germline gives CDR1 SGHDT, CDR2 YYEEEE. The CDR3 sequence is CASSLKYGYTF. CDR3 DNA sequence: TGTGCCAGCAGCTTGAAGTATGGCTACACCTTC.

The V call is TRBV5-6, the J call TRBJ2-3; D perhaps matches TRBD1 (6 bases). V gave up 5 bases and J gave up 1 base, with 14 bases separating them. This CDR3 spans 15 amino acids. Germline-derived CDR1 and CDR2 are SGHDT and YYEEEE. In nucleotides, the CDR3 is TGTGCCAGCAGTTACGGGACATACGGCACAGATACGCAGTATTTT. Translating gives CASSYGTYGTDTQYF.

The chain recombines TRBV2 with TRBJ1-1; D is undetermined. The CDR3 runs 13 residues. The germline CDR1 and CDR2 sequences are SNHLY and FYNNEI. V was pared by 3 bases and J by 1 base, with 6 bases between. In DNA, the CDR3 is TGTGCCAGCAGTGACTCGGGGAACACTGAAGCTTTCTTT. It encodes CASSDSGNTEAFF. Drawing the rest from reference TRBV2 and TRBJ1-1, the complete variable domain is EPEVTQTPSHQVTQMGQEVILRCVPISNHLYFYWYRQILGQKVEFLVSFYNNEISEKSEIFDDQFSVERPDGSNFTLKIRSTKLEDSAMYFCASSDSGNTEAFFGQGTRLTVV.

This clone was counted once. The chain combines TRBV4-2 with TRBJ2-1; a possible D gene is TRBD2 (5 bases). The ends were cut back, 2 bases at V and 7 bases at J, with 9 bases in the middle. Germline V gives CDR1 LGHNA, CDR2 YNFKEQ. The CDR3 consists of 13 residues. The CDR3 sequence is CASSQWTGNEQFF. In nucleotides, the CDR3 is TGTGCCAGCAGCCAATGGACTGGGAATGAGCAGTTCTTC.

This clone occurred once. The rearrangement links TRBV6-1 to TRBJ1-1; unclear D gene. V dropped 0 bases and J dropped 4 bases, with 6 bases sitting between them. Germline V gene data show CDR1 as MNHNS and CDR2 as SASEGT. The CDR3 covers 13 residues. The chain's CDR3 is CASSEAVSTEAFF. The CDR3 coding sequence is TGTGCCAGCAGTGAAGCAGTTAGCACTGAAGCTTTCTTT.

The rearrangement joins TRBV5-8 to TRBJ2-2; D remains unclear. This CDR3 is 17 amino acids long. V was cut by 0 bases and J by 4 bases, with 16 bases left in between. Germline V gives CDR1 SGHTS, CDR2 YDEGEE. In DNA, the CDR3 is TGTGCCAGCAGCTTGGCCTCGGGCAGGCAGCGCACCGGGGAGCTGTTTTTT. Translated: CASSLASGRQRTGELFF.

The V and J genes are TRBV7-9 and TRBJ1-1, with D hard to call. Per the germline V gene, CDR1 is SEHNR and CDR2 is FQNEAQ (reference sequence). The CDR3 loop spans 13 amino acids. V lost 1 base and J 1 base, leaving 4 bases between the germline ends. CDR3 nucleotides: TGTGCCAGCAGCTTAGGACAGAACACTGAAGCTTTCTTT. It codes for CASSLGQNTEAFF.

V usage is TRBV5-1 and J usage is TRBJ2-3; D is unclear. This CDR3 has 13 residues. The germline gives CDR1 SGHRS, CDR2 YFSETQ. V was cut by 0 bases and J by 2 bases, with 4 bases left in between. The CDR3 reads CASSLEPTDTQYF. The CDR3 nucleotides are TGCGCCAGCAGCTTGGAACCCACAGATACGCAGTATTTT.

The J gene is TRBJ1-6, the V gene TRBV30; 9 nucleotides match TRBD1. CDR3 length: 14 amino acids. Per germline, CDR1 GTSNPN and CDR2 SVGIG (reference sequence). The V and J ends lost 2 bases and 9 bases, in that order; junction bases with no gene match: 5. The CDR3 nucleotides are TGTGCCTGGAGTCTACAGGGGGCGAGTTCACCCCTCCACTTT. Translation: CAWSLQGASSPLHF.

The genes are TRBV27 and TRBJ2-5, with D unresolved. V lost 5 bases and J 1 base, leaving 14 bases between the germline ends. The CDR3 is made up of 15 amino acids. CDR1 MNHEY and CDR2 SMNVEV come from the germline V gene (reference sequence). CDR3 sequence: CASSRTSGSQETQYF. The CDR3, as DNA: TGTGCCAGCAGTCGAACATCAGGTTCCCAAGAGACCCAGTACTTC.

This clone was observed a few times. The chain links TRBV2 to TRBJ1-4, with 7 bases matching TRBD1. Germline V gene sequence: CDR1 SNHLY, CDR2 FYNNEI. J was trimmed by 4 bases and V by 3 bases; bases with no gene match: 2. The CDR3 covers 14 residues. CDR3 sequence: CASSEDRFNEKLFF. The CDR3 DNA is TGTGCCAGCAGTGAGGACAGGTTTAATGAAAAACTGTTTTTT.

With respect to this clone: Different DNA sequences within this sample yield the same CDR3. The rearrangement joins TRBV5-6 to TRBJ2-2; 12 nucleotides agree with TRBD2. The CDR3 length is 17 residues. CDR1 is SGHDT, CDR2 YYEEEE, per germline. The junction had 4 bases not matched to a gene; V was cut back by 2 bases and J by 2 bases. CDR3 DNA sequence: TGTGCCAGCAGCTTCCGGACTAGCGGGGAAAACACCGGGGAGCTGTTTTTT. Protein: CASSFRTSGENTGELFF.

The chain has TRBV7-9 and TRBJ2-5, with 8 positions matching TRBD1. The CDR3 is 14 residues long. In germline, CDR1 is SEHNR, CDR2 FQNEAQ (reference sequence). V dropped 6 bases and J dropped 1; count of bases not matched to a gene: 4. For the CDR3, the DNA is TGTGCCAGCAGTTTCCAGGGGGCCCAAGAGACCCAGTACTTC. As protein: CASSFQGAQETQYF.

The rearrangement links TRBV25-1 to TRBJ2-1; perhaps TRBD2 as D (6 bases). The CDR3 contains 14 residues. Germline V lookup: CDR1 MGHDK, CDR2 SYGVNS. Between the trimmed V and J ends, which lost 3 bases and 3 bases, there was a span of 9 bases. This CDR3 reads CASSEPGDYNEQFF. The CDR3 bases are TGTGCCAGCAGTGAGCCGGGAGACTACAATGAGCAGTTCTTC.

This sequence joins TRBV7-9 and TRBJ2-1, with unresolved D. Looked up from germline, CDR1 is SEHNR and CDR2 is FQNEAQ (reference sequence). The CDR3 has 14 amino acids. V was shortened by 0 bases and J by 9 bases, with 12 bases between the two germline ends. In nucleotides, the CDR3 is TGTGCCAGCAGCTTAGCTAGTGTTGGCGGTGAGCAGTTCTTC. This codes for CASSLASVGGEQFF.

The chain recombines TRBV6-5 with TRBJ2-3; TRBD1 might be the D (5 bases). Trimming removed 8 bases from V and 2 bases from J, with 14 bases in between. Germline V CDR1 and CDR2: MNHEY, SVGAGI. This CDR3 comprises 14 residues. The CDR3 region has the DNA TGTGCCAGCCGCCAGGGTCTGCTCACAGATACGCAGTATTTT. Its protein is CASRQGLLTDTQYF.

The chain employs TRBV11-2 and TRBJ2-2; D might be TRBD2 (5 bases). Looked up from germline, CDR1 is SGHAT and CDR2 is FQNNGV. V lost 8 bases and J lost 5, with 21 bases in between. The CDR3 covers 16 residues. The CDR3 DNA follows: TGTGCCAGCGGCCGAGGCACCGGGGTAGGGACCGGGGAGCTGTTTTTT. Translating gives CASGRGTGVGTGELFF.

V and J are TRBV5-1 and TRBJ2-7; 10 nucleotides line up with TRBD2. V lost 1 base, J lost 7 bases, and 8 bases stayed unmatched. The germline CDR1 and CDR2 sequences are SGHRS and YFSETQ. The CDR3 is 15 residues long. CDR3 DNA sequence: TGCGCCAGCAGCTTGACTCAGGGACTAGCGCGGGAGCAGTACTTC. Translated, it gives CASSLTQGLAREQYF.

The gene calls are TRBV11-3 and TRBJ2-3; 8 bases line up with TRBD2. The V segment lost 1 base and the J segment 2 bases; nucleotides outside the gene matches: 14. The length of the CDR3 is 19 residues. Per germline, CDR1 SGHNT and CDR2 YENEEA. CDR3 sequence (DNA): TGTGCCAGCAGCTTAGGTAATAGCGGGGAAATTAAACCCACAGATACGCAGTATTTT. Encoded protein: CASSLGNSGEIKPTDTQYF.

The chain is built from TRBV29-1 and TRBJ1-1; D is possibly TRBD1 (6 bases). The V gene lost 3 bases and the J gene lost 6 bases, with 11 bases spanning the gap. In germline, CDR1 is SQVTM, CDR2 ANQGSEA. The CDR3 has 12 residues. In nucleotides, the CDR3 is TGCAGCGTTGACAGGGGAGGCGCTGAAGCTTTCTTT. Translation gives CSVDRGGAEAFF.

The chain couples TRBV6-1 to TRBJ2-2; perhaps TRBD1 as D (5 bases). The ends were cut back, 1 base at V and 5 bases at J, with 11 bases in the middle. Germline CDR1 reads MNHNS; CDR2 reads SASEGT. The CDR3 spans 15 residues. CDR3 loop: CASSEGLGRTGELFF. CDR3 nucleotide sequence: TGTGCCAGCAGTGAAGGACTGGGGCGGACCGGGGAGCTGTTTTTT.

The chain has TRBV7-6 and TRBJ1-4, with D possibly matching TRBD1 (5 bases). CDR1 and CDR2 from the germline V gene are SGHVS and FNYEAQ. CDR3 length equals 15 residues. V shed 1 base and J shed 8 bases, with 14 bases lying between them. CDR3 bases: TGTGCCAGCAGCTTAGGTGCCAGGGCAAACGAAAAACTGTTTTTT. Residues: CASSLGARANEKLFF. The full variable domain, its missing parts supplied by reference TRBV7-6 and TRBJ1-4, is GAGVSQSPRYKVTKRGQDVALRCDPISGHVSLYWYRQALGQGPEFLTYFNYEAQQDKSGLPNDRFSAERPEGSISTLTIQRTEQRDSAMYRCASSLGARANEKLFFGSGTQLSVL.